This TCR beta chain was recorded in a study of blood T cells in healthy people across ages. Primers used in a second PCR of roughly 6 to 12 cycles were a sample-barcoded 5' primer and a J-beta primer mix. TCRdb called the 5' RACE reads again in MiXCR, with one record for every CDR3 protein. Among some 760,000 distinct CDR3 sequences listed, just under 25% were seen once. The CDR3 spans 14 residues. The extraction recovered at least 6 micrograms of total RNA per sample. This sample also belongs to another study, concerning T cells of mothers and their children. That work states: Sequencing got over 8 million TCR beta CDR3 reads from each mother and approximately 3 million from each child.

The specimen sequenced was blood. This receptor was taken from a boy aged 5-17 years in good health. The chain has TRBV21-1 and TRBJ1-6; TRBD1, the table's D call, lacks a check against the DNA. TRBV21-1 is reported as a pseudogene. The CDR3 reads CASSTLGGWPPLHF. CDR3 nucleotides: TGTGCCAGCAGCACCTTGGGGGGTTGGCCACCCCTCCACTTT.